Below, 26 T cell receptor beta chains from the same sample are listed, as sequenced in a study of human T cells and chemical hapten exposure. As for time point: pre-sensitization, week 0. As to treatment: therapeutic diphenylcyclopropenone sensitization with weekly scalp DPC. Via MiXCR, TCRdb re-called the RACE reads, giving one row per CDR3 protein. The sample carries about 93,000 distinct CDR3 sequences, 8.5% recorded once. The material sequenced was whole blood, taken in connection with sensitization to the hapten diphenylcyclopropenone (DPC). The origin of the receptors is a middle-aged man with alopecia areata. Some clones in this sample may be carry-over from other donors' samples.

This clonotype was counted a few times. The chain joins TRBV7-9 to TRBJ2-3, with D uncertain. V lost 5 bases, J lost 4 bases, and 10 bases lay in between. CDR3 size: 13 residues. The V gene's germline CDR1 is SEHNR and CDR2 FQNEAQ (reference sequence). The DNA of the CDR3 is TGTGCCAGCAGCCTACCTGGCTCAGATACGCAGTATTTT. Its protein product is CASSLPGSDTQYF.

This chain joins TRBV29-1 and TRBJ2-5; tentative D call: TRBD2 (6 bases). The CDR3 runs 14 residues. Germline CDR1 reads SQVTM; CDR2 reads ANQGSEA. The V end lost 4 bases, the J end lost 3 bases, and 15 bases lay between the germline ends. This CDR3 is CSVVRGTSKETQYF. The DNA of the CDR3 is TGCAGCGTTGTTCGCGGGACTTCAAAAGAGACCCAGTACTTC.

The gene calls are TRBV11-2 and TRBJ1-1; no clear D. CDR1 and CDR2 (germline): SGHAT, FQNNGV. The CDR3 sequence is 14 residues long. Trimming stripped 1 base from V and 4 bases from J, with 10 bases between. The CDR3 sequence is CASSLVVSGTEAFF. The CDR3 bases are TGTGCCAGCAGCTTAGTTGTATCGGGCACTGAAGCTTTCTTT.

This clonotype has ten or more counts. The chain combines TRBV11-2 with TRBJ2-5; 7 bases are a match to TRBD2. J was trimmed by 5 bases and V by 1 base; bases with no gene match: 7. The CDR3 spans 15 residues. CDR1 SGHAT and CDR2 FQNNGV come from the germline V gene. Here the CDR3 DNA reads TGTGCCAGCAGCTTAGCGCGGGGGTCCGCGGAGACCCAGTACTTC. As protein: CASSLARGSAETQYF.

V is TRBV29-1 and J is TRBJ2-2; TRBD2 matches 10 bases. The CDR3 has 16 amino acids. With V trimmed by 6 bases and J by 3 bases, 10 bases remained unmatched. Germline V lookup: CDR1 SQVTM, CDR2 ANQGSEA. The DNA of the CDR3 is TGCAGCGTGGCCCCCCAGCGGGAGGGTTACACCGGGGAGCTGTTTTTT. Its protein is CSVAPQREGYTGELFF.

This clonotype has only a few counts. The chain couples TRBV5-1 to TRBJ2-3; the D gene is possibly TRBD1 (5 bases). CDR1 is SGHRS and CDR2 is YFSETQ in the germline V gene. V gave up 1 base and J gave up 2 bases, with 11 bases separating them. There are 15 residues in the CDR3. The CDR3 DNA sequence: TGCGCCAGCAGCTTGTCAGGGAAAAACACAGATACGCAGTATTTT. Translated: CASSLSGKNTDTQYF.

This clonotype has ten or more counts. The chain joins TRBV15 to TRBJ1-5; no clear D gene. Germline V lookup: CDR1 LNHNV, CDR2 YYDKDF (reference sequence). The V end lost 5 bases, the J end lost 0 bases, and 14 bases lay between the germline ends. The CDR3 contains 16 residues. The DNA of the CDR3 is TGTGCCACCAGCTACCCAGCTCCGCATAGCAATCAGCCCCAGCATTTT. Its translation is CATSYPAPHSNQPQHF. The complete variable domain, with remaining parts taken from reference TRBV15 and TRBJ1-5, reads DAMVIQNPRYQVTQFGKPVTLSCSQTLNHNVMYWYQQKSSQAPKLLFHYYDKDFNNEADTPDNFQSRRPNTSFCFLDIRSPGLGDTAMYLCATSYPAPHSNQPQHFGDGTRLSIL.

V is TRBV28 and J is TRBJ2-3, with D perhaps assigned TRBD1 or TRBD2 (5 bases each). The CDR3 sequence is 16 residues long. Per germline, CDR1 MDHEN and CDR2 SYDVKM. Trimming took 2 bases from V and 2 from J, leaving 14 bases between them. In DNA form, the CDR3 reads TGTGCCAGCAGTTTACAACCGGGACCCCCCACAGATACGCAGTATTTT. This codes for CASSLQPGPPTDTQYF.

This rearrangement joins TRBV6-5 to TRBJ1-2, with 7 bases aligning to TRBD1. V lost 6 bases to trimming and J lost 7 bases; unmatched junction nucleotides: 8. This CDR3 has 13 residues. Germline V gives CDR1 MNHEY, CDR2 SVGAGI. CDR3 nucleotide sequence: TGTGCCAGCAGCTCTCAGGGGGTTACTGGCTACACCTTC. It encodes CASSSQGVTGYTF.

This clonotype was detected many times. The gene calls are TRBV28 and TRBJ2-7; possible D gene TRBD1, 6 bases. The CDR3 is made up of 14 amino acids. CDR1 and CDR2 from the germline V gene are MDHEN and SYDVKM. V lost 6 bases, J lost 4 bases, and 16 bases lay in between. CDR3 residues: CASSPTFQGYEQYF. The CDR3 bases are TGTGCCAGCAGCCCCACCTTCCAGGGGTACGAGCAGTACTTC.

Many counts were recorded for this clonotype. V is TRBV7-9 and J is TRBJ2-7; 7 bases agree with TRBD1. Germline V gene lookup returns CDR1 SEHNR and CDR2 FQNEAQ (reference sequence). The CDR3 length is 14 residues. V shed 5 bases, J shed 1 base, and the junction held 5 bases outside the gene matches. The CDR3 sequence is CASSPGQPSYEQYF. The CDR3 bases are TGTGCCAGCAGCCCGGGACAGCCTTCCTACGAGCAGTACTTC. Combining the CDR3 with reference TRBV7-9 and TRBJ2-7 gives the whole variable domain DTGVSQNPRHKITKRGQNVTFRCDPISEHNRLYWYRQTLGQGPEFLTYFQNEAQLEKSRLLSDRFSAERPKGSFSTLEIQRTEQGDSAMYLCASSPGQPSYEQYFGPGTRLTVT.

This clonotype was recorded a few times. CDR3 DNA sequence: TGTGCCAGCAGCGAAGTAGCGGGAGGAGGTAGCACAGATACGCAGTATTTT. Protein product: CASSEVAGGGSTDTQYF. The chain employs TRBV6-2 or TRBV6-3 and TRBJ2-3; 10 bases are a match to TRBD2. With 6 bases clipped from V and 0 bases from J, the junction kept 9 bases outside the gene matches. Germline V lookup: CDR1 MNHEY, CDR2 SVGEGT. The CDR3 has 17 amino acids.

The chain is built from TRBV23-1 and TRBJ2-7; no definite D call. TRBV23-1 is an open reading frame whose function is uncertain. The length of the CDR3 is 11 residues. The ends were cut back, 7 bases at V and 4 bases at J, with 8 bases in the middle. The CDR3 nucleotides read TGCGCCAGCATTCCACGGTACGAGCAGTACGTC. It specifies CASIPRYEQYV.

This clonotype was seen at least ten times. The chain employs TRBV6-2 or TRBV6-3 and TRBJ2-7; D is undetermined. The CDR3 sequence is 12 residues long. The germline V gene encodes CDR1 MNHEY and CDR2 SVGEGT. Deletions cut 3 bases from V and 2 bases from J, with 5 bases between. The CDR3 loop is CASSYGTYEQYV. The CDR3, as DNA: TGTGCCAGCAGTTATGGGACCTACGAGCAGTACGTC.

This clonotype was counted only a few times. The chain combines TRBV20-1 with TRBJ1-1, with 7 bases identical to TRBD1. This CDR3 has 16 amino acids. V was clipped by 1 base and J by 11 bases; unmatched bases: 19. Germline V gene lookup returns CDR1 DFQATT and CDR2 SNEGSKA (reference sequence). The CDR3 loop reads CSARVVAGGRYGGAFF. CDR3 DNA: TGCAGTGCTAGAGTCGTAGCAGGGGGGCGGTATGGGGGGGCTTTCTTT.

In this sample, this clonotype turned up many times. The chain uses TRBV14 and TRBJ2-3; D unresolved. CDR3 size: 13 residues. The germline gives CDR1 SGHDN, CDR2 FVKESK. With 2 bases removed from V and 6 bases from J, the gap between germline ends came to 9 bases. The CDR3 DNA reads TGTGCCAGCAGCCAACAAACTCCGGATACGCAGTATTTT. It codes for CASSQQTPDTQYF.

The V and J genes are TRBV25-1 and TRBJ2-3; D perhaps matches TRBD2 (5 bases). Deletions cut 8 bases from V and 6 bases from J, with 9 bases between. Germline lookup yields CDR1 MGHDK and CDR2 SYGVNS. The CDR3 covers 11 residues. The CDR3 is CASGLTDTQYF. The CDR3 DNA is TGTGCCAGCGGACTGACCGATACGCAGTATTTT.

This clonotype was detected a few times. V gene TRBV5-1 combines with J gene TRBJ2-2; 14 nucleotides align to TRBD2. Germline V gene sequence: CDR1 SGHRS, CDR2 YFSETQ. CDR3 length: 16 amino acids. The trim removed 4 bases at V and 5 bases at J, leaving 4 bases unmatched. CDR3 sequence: CASSPGTSGSTGELFF. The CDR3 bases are TGCGCCAGCAGCCCCGGGACTAGCGGGAGTACCGGGGAGCTGTTTTTT.

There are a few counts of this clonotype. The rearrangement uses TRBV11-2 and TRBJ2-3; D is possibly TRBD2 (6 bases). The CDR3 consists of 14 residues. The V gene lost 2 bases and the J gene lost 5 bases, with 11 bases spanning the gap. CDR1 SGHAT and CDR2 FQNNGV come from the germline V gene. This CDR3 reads CASSLLWRGDTQYF. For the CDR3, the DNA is TGTGCCAGCAGCTTACTCTGGAGGGGAGATACGCAGTATTTT.

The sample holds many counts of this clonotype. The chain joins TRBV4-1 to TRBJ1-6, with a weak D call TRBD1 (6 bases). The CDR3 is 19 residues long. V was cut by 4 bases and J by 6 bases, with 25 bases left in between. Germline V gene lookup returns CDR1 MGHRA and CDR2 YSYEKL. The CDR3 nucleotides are TGCGCCAGCAGCCCCGTTAATATTTTGCAGGGGCAGGCTAATTCACCCCTCCACTTT. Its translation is CASSPVNILQGQANSPLHF.

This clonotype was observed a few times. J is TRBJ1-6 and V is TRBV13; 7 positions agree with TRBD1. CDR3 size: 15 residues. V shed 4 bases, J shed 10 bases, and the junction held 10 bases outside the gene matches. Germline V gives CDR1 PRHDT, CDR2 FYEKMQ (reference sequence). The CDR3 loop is CASSSSDRVVSPLHF. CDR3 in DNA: TGTGCCAGCAGCTCGTCTGACAGGGTTGTCTCACCCCTCCACTTT. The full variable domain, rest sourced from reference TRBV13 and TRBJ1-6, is AAGVIQSPRHLIKEKRETATLKCYPIPRHDTVYWYQQGPGQDPQFLISFYEKMQSDKGSIPDRFSAQQFSDYHSELNMSSLELGDSALYFCASSSSDRVVSPLHFGNGTRLTVT.

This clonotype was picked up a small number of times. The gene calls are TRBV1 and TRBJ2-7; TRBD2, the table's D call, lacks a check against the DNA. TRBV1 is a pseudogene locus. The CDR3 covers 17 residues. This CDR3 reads CTSSQDVSREAAYEQYV. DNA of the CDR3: TGCACCAGCAGCCAAGATGTCTCGCGGGAGGCCGCCTACGAGCAGTACGTC.

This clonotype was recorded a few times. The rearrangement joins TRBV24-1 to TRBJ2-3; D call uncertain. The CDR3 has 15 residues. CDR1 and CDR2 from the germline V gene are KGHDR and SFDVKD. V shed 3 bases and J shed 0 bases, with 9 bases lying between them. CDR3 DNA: TGTGCCACCAGTGATGTCATCGCTAGCACAGATACGCAGTATTTT. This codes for CATSDVIASTDTQYF.

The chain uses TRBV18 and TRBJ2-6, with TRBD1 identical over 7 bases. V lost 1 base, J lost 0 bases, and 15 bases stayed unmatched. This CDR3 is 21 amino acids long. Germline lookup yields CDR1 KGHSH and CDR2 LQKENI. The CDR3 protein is CASSPLYLGQARGSGANVLTF. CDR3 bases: TGTGCCAGCTCACCACTGTATCTCGGACAGGCTCGAGGCTCTGGGGCCAACGTCCTGACTTTC.

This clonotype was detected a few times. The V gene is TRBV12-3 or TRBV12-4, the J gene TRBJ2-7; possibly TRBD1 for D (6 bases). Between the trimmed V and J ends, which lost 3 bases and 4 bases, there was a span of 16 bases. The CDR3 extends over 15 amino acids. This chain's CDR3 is CASSFGTPQGYEQYF. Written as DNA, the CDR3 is TGTGCCAGCAGTTTCGGGACGCCCCAGGGGTACGAGCAGTACTTC.

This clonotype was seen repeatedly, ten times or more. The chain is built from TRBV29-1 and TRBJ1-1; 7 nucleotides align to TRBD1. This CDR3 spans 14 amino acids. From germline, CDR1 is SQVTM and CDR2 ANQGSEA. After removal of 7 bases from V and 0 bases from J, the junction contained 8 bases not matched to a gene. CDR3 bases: TGCAGCGCCTTTCCGGGACAGTTGAACACTGAAGCTTTCTTT. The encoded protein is CSAFPGQLNTEAFF.